This T cell receptor beta chain was observed in a study of blood T cell repertoires in COVID-19. Study information: PBMCs, B-cell-depleted T cells, or T cells provided the cDNA or gDNA that made up the material.

CDR3 size: 16 residues. V shed 1 base and J 0 bases; nucleotides not matched to a gene: 6. Germline V gene lookup returns CDR1 PRHDT and CDR2 FYEKMQ (reference sequence). Clones were sequenced by immunoSEQ multiplex PCR, and TCRdb holds only the in-frame ones, with some missing. The sample has roughly 670,000 clones, over 80% seen once. The V and J genes are TRBV13 and TRBJ2-7; 7 bases line up with TRBD1. Specimen: peripheral blood. This TCR derives from a woman between 18 and 29 years old with acute or convalescent COVID-19. The CDR3 bases are TGTGCCAGCAGCTTAGTAGGGCAGGGGGACTCCTACGAGCAGTACTTC. As protein: CASSLVGQGDSYEQYF. Variable domain in full (rest from reference TRBV13 and TRBJ2-7): AAGVIQSPRHLIKEKRETATLKCYPIPRHDTVYWYQQGPGQDPQFLISFYEKMQSDKGSIPDRFSAQQFSDYHSELNMSSLELGDSALYFCASSLVGQGDSYEQYFGPGTRLTVT.